One sample yielded the 10 T cell receptor beta chains listed below, sequenced in a study of shared T cell receptors in the human thymus. Profiled with immunoSEQ multiplex PCR; TCRdb holds only in-frame clones, not every one. The sample consists of more than 550,000 clones, more than 75% of them appearing once. These same records also appear under a second study, on human thymus T cells.

Sequenced: thymocytes. The source is a boy in the first two years of life with a congenital heart defect.

V and J are TRBV27 and TRBJ2-7; the match to TRBD2 covers 7 bases. In germline, CDR1 is MNHEY, CDR2 SMNVEV (reference sequence). Germline trimming cut 3 bases from V and 2 bases from J; bases unmatched to any gene: 7. CDR3 length equals 15 residues. CDR3 residues: CASSLGPGRTYEQYF. In nucleotides, the CDR3 is TGTGCCAGCAGTTTGGGTCCCGGGAGGACCTACGAGCAGTACTTC.

The V call is TRBV11-2, the J call TRBJ2-7, with D hard to call. V lost 1 base, J lost 6 bases, and 19 bases lay in between. This CDR3 comprises 16 residues. CDR1 and CDR2 from the germline V gene are SGHAT and FQNNGV. CDR3 sequence (DNA): TGTGCCAGCAGCTTAGGTTCCCCCCCGGGTTTGTGCGAGCAGTACTTC. Translated: CASSLGSPPGLCEQYF.

The rearrangement links TRBV10-3 to TRBJ1-5; possibly TRBD1 for D (5 bases). Trimming pared 7 bases from V and 7 bases from J, leaving 23 bases between. Per germline, CDR1 ENHRY and CDR2 SYGVKD. The CDR3 is made up of 16 amino acids. The CDR3 bases are TGTGCCATCAATTATCAACGGGACTCGGGGAAGCAGCCCCAGCATTTT. Its protein is CAINYQRDSGKQPQHF.

The rearrangement links TRBV2 to TRBJ2-7; D is uncertain. Germline V gives CDR1 SNHLY, CDR2 FYNNEI. This CDR3 is 12 amino acids long. V lost 3 bases, J lost 2 bases, and 5 bases lay in between. The chain's CDR3 is CASSDGPYEQYF. DNA of the CDR3: TGTGCCAGCAGTGATGGGCCCTACGAGCAGTACTTC.

This chain connects TRBV7-8 to TRBJ2-1; TRBD2 matches at 12 bases. Unmatched junction bases numbered 8, after V lost 5 bases and J lost 9 bases. This CDR3 has 15 amino acids. Germline CDR1 and CDR2: SGHVS and FQNEAQ. CDR3 coding DNA: TGTGCCAGCAGCATCCTAGCGGGAGGGCTAGGTGAGCAGTTCTTC. This encodes CASSILAGGLGEQFF.

This clone was seen a single time. The chain has TRBV14 and TRBJ2-3; tentatively, D is TRBD1 (5 bases). The CDR3 is 15 amino acids. V lost 0 bases to trimming and J lost 2 bases, with 9 bases between them. Per the germline V gene, CDR1 is SGHDN and CDR2 is FVKESK. In DNA, the CDR3 is TGTGCCAGCAGCCAAGATGTGGGGCTCACAGATACGCAGTATTTT. It translates to CASSQDVGLTDTQYF.

The V gene is TRBV4-1, the J gene TRBJ2-2, with 8 bases that match TRBD2. CDR3 length: 18 amino acids. The germline V gene encodes CDR1 MGHRA and CDR2 YSYEKL. V shed 1 base and J 5 bases; nucleotides not matched to a gene: 12. The CDR3 DNA reads as TGCGCCAGCAGCCAAGTTGAAGCGGGAGAAAGAGTGACCGGGGAGCTGTTTTTT. Translation: CASSQVEAGERVTGELFF.

The chain has TRBV6-4 and TRBJ2-3, with TRBD2 matching over 10 bases. This CDR3 comprises 16 residues. The V gene end was trimmed by 9 bases and the J gene end by 4 bases; junction bases not matched to a gene: 13. Germline V gene sequence: CDR1 MRHNA, CDR2 SNTAGT. In DNA form, the CDR3 reads TGTGCCAGAGCGGGGGGGCCGGGAGTTGTCCCAGATACGCAGTATTTT. Translation gives CARAGGPGVVPDTQYF.

This chain connects TRBV9 to TRBJ1-1; TRBD1 might be the D (5 bases). Germline V gene sequence: CDR1 SGDLS, CDR2 YYNGEE. This CDR3 is built from 15 residues. The V and J ends lost 0 bases and 3 bases respectively, with 12 bases between them. This CDR3 reads CASSVGGRSDTEAFF. CDR3 sequence (DNA): TGTGCCAGCAGCGTAGGGGGCAGGTCAGACACTGAAGCTTTCTTT.

V is TRBV14 and J is TRBJ2-1; a weak D match, TRBD1 (5 bases). Germline V gene lookup returns CDR1 SGHDN and CDR2 FVKESK. The CDR3 totals 15 residues. Trimming left V 1 base short and J 7 bases short, with 14 bases between. CDR3 in DNA: TGTGCCAGCAGCCAAGGCGCAGGGCCAGAAAATGAGCAGTTCTTC. Its translation is CASSQGAGPENEQFF.